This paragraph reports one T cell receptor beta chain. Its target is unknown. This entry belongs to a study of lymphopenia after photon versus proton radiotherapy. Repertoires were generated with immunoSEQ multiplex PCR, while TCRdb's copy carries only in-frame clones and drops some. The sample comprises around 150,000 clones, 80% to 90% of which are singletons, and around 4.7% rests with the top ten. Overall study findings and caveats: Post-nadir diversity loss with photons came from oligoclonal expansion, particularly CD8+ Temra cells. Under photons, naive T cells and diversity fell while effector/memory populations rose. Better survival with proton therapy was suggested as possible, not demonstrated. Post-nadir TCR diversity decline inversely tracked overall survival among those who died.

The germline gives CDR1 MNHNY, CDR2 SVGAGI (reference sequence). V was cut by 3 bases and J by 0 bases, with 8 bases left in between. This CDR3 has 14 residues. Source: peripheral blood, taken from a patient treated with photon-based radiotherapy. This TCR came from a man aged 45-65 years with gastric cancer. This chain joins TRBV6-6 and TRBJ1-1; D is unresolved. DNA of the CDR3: TGTGCCAGCAGTTATGGGCAGGTGAACACTGAAGCTTTCTTT. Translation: CASSYGQVNTEAFF.